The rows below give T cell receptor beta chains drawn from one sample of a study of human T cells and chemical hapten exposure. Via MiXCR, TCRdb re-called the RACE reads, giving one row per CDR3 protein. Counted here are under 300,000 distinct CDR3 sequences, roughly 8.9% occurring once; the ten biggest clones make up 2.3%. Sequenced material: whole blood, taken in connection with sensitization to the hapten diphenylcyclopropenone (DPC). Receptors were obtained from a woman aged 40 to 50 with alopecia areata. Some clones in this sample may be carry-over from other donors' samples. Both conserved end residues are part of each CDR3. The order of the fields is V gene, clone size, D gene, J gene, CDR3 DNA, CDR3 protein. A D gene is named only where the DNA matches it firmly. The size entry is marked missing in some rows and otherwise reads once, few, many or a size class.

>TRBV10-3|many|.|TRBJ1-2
TGTGCCACCCGGGCGACAGGATCGGAGGGCTACACCTTC
CATRATGSEGYTF
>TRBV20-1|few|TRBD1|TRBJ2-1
TGCAGTGCTGGGACAGGGAGTAATGAGCAGTTCTTC
CSAGTGSNEQFF
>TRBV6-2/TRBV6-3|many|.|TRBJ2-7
TGTGCCAGCAGTTACTCCACAGGTTCCAACGCCTACGAGCAGTACTTC
CASSYSTGSNAYEQYF
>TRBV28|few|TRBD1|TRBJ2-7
TGTGCCAGCAGTTCATCCGGGACAGGACTTTACGAGCAGTACTTC
CASSSSGTGLYEQYF
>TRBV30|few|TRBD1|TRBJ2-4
TGTGCCTGGAGTGGACAGGGCCGAGCCAAAAACATTCAGTACTTC
CAWSGQGRAKNIQYF
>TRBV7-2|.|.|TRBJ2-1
TGTGCCAGCAGCTTATATTTGAACTTCCGGGATGAGCAGTTCTTC
CASSLYLNFRDEQFF
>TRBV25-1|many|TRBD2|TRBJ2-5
TGTGCCAGCTCTCCCTGGACTAGCGGAGCTAAAGAGACCCAGTACTTC
CASSPWTSGAKETQYF
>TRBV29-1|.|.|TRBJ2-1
TGCAGCGTTGCCCCCCCGGGGGTAATGCAGTTCTTC
CSVAPPGVMQFF
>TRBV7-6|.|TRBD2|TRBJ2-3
TGTGCCAGCAGCTTAGTGGGCGGGAGGAGCACAGATACGCAGTATTTT
CASSLVGGRSTDTQYF
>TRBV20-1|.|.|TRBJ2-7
TGCAGTGCTAGAGATAATGGAGCAGTTGCGAACTTC
CSARDNGAVANF